This TCR beta chain is from a study of long-term antiretroviral therapy in people with HIV. Study conclusions and caveats: The study found that diversity rose after ART but stayed below transplant donor controls. Participants lacked recorded data on ART adherence, viral resistance or therapy changes. Clones that had undergone expansion before ART dominated the repertoire at all time points.

This clone was detected only once. Its specificity is not known. The CDR3 sequence is 13 residues long. Per the germline V gene, CDR1 is SQVTM and CDR2 is ANQGSEA. V lost 6 bases, J lost 0 bases, and 11 bases lay in between. The immunoSEQ assay was v3.0, run at survey level. Sequencing was performed with immunoSEQ multiplex PCR; in TCRdb, only in-frame clones are kept and a portion is missing. The data contain under 25,000 clones, roughly 80% of them seen just once; the ten biggest clones take up about 10%. V usage is TRBV29-1 and J usage is TRBJ1-2; D not resolved. The TCR sequence derives from a woman aged 40 to 50 with HIV. The sample consisted of unsorted PBMCs, taken 0.2 years after starting antiretroviral therapy. The CDR3 coding sequence is TGCAGCGTCGCTAGTTCTTCTAACTATGGCTACACCTTC. Encoded protein: CSVASSSNYGYTF.